The 29 T cell receptor beta chains in this list originate from one sample, sequenced in a study of T-cell memory formation after mild COVID-19. Each CDR3 protein gets one entry after TCRdb re-called the 5' RACE reads with MiXCR. The sample comprises around 150,000 distinct CDR3 sequences, roughly 28% of which are singletons, and 12% rests with the top ten. The sample taken for sequencing was PBMCs or a T cell subset sorted from them (not recorded which). The source of these receptors is an adult woman who had mild COVID-19 (a few samples of this study predate the infection). Cell type and time point are not known.

This rearrangement joins TRBV24-1 to TRBJ2-1; 9 bases line up with TRBD1. CDR1 KGHDR and CDR2 SFDVKD come from the germline V gene. CDR3 length equals 11 residues. J gave up 14 bases and V 4 bases, and 2 bases lay outside the gene matches. DNA for the CDR3: TGTGCCACCAGTGAGGGACAGGGAGAGTTCTTC. It codes for CATSEGQGEFF.

This clonotype has only a few counts. The chain carries TRBV20-1 and TRBJ2-7; TRBD2 agrees at 9 bases. Looked up from germline, CDR1 is DFQATT and CDR2 is SNEGSKA (reference sequence). V was clipped by 0 bases and J by 0 bases; unmatched bases: 3. The CDR3 is 15 residues long. The CDR3 DNA is TGCAGTGCTAGAGATAGCGGGAGCGTCTCCTACGAGCAGTACTTC. Amino acid sequence: CSARDSGSVSYEQYF.

This clonotype was seen only once. The genes are TRBV2 and TRBJ2-6, with D perhaps TRBD1 (6 bases). Trimming cost V 4 bases and J 3 bases, with 13 bases left between them. In germline, CDR1 is SNHLY, CDR2 FYNNEI. The CDR3 is 16 residues long. DNA of the CDR3: TGTGCCAGCAGTGGTTACAGGGTTGGTGGGGCCAACGTCCTGACTTTC. Translating it yields CASSGYRVGGANVLTF.

The chain links TRBV10-3 to TRBJ2-7, with D tentatively TRBD2 (5 bases). The CDR3 contains 13 residues. V was pared by 4 bases and J by 6 bases, with 13 bases between. From germline, CDR1 is ENHRY and CDR2 SYGVKD. The CDR3 DNA follows: TGTGCCATCAGTGGGCACGGGGTTCCCGAGCAGTACTTC. It codes for CAISGHGVPEQYF.

This clonotype has more than one count but fewer than ten. J is TRBJ2-1 and V is TRBV5-1; perhaps TRBD1 as D (5 bases). The CDR3 runs 15 residues. V lost 2 bases, J lost 4 bases, and 13 bases lay in between. Per the germline V gene, CDR1 is SGHRS and CDR2 is YFSETQ. As DNA, the CDR3 is TGCGCCAGCAGCTTCACAGGTACTCTTTACAATGAGCAGTTCTTC. Its translation: CASSFTGTLYNEQFF.

The genes are TRBV20-1 and TRBJ2-7; D is ambiguous. Trimming took off 0 bases at V and 7 bases at J, with 13 bases between the two ends. The CDR3 covers 13 residues. Per germline, CDR1 DFQATT and CDR2 SNEGSKA (reference sequence). The CDR3 DNA reads as TGCAGTGCTAGAGATCACATATCAAGGGAGCAGTACTTC. This sequence encodes CSARDHISREQYF.

The chain recombines TRBV19 with TRBJ2-5; 7 bases are shared with TRBD2. Unmatched junction bases numbered 5, after V lost 3 bases and J lost 4 bases. Germline-derived CDR1 and CDR2 are LNHDA and SQIVND (reference sequence). The CDR3 runs 14 residues. DNA of the CDR3: TGTGCCAGTAGTATGCGGGAGATTCGAGAGACCCAGTACTTC. Residues: CASSMREIRETQYF.

The chain employs TRBV9 and TRBJ2-5, with D perhaps matching TRBD1 or TRBD2 (6 bases each). Between the trimmed V and J ends, which lost 0 bases and 4 bases, there was a span of 13 bases. From germline, CDR1 is SGDLS and CDR2 YYNGEE. This CDR3 has 15 residues. Here the CDR3 reads CASSVAPGARETQYF. The CDR3 DNA sequence: TGTGCCAGCAGCGTAGCCCCGGGGGCACGAGAGACCCAGTACTTC.

The rearrangement joins TRBV12-3 or TRBV12-4 to TRBJ1-2; 12 bases map to TRBD1. J was trimmed by 4 bases and V by 5 bases; bases with no gene match: 8. This CDR3 is built from 16 residues. The CDR3, as DNA: TGTGCCAGCAGTCCCAAGCGGGACAGGGGGCTCTATGGCTACACCTTC. It yields the protein CASSPKRDRGLYGYTF.

The chain joins TRBV27 to TRBJ1-2; tentatively, D is TRBD1 (6 bases). Per the germline V gene, CDR1 is MNHEY and CDR2 is SMNVEV (reference sequence). V was trimmed by 6 bases and J by 7 bases, leaving 18 bases between them. The CDR3 covers 14 residues. As DNA, the CDR3 is TGTGCCAGCAGGTTACAGGGCGGTTTTCTTGGCTACACCTTC. Encoded protein: CASRLQGGFLGYTF.

This clonotype was counted between two and nine times. The genes are TRBV29-1 and TRBJ2-7; TRBD2 agrees at 12 bases. The CDR3 totals 14 residues. V lost 8 bases, J lost 0 bases, and 5 bases stayed unmatched. CDR1 SQVTM and CDR2 ANQGSEA come from the germline V gene. CDR3 in DNA: TGCAGCATTCCGACTAGCGGGGGCTCCTACGAGCAGTACTTC. Amino acid sequence: CSIPTSGGSYEQYF.

The chain joins TRBV11-2 to TRBJ2-3, with 10 nucleotides matching TRBD2. CDR3 size: 15 residues. Germline-derived CDR1 and CDR2 are SGHAT and FQNNGV. Unmatched junction bases numbered 6, after V lost 5 bases and J lost 4 bases. The CDR3 nucleotides read TGTGCCAGCAGCATCCAAGCGGGAGGGCCAGATACGCAGTATTTT. Its translation: CASSIQAGGPDTQYF.

This chain connects TRBV6-1 to TRBJ1-2; possible D gene TRBD1, 6 bases. Per the germline V gene, CDR1 is MNHNS and CDR2 is SASEGT. Trimming stripped 4 bases from V and 8 bases from J, with 11 bases between. The CDR3 sequence is 12 residues long. The CDR3 DNA sequence: TGTGCCAGCAGTGGTAACAGGGTCGGCTACACCTTC. Its protein product is CASSGNRVGYTF.

This clonotype occurred a few times. Here the CDR3 DNA reads TGTGCCAGCAGTTTAGACGGGACAGGGTTCAACGAGCAGTACTTC. Translating gives CASSLDGTGFNEQYF. The chain uses TRBV27 and TRBJ2-7, with 9 bases fitting TRBD1. This CDR3 is 15 amino acids long. After removal of 2 bases from V and 5 bases from J, the junction contained 7 bases not matched to a gene. Germline CDR1 MNHEY, CDR2 SMNVEV (reference sequence).

This clonotype was seen more than once but under ten times. This chain uses TRBV24-1 with TRBJ2-3; D remains unclear. V was cut by 4 bases and J by 8 bases, with 15 bases left in between. Germline V gives CDR1 KGHDR, CDR2 SFDVKD. The CDR3 is made up of 14 amino acids. This chain's CDR3 is CATSDFPTPTTQYF. CDR3 in DNA: TGTGCCACCAGTGACTTCCCGACGCCAACTACGCAGTATTTT.

This clonotype occurred a few times. V usage is TRBV4-1 and J usage is TRBJ1-1; no clear D gene. V was pared by 5 bases and J by 8 bases, with 15 bases between. From germline, CDR1 is MGHRA and CDR2 YSYEKL. The CDR3 loop spans 13 amino acids. CDR3 in DNA: TGCGCCAGCAGCTTAGCGGGTCCGTCAGAAGCTTTCTTT. This gives the protein CASSLAGPSEAFF.

With regard to this clonotype: This may come from a read error, since a much larger clone is one base off. The gene calls are TRBV5-4 and TRBJ2-5; D call uncertain. The V end lost 3 bases, the J end lost 1 base, and 7 bases lay between the germline ends. There are 13 residues in the CDR3. The germline gives CDR1 SGHNT, CDR2 YYREEE (reference sequence). CDR3 sequence reads: CASSSNPQETQYF. CDR3 bases: TGTGCCAGCAGCTCCAACCCCCAAGAGACCCAGTACTTC. The whole variable domain, filled in from reference TRBV5-4 and TRBJ2-5, reads ETGVTQSPTHLIKTRGQQVTLRCSSQSGHNTVSWYQQALGQGPQFIFQYYREEENGRGNFPPRFSGLQFPNYSSELNVNALELDDSALYLCASSSNPQETQYFGPGTRLLVL.

The J gene is TRBJ2-2, the V gene TRBV12-3 or TRBV12-4; D is uncertain. The CDR3 sequence is 12 residues long. V lost 3 bases to trimming and J lost 6 bases, with 5 bases between them. The CDR3 protein is CASSFRPGELFF. CDR3 nucleotide sequence: TGTGCCAGCAGTTTTAGGCCCGGGGAGCTGTTTTTT.

The chain is built from TRBV9 and TRBJ2-3, with D hard to call. Germline V gives CDR1 SGDLS, CDR2 YYNGEE. There are 16 residues in the CDR3. V dropped 0 bases and J dropped 0 bases, with 11 bases sitting between them. CDR3 loop: CASSVVGSRSTDTQYF. Here the CDR3 DNA reads TGTGCCAGCAGCGTAGTGGGCTCCCGTAGCACAGATACGCAGTATTTT.

CDR3 sequence reads: CASSLETSSVTGELFF. Written as DNA, the CDR3 is TGCGCCAGCAGCTTGGAGACTAGCTCGGTCACCGGGGAGCTGTTTTTT. J is TRBJ2-2 and V is TRBV5-1; 7 bases are shared with TRBD2. With V trimmed by 0 bases and J by 4 bases, 6 bases remained unmatched. The CDR3 spans 16 residues. Germline-derived CDR1 and CDR2 are SGHRS and YFSETQ.

This clonotype turned up a few times. This chain joins TRBV12-3 or TRBV12-4 and TRBJ2-7; 7 positions agree with TRBD2. The CDR3 loop spans 14 amino acids. J lost 2 bases, V lost 4 bases, and 5 bases had no gene match. The CDR3 is CASSSGLDTYEQYF. The CDR3 nucleotides are TGTGCCAGCAGTTCTGGACTAGATACCTACGAGCAGTACTTC.

V is TRBV12-3 or TRBV12-4 and J is TRBJ1-2; 9 bases are shared with TRBD1. Unmatched junction bases numbered 6, after V lost 6 bases and J lost 7 bases. The CDR3 loop spans 13 amino acids. CDR3: CASSPGTGTGYTF. In nucleotides, the CDR3 is TGTGCCAGCAGCCCGGGGACAGGGACTGGCTACACCTTC.

V and J are TRBV29-1 and TRBJ1-4, with 12 bases that match TRBD1. CDR1 and CDR2 from the germline V gene are SQVTM and ANQGSEA. This CDR3 spans 16 amino acids. The V and J ends lost 7 bases and 2 bases, in that order; junction bases with no gene match: 8. The CDR3 region is CSAYLGQGATNEKLFF. Here the CDR3 DNA reads TGCAGCGCATACTTGGGACAGGGGGCGACTAATGAAAAACTGTTTTTT.

The chain links TRBV5-1 to TRBJ1-1; the D is unclear. The ends were cut back, 2 bases at V and 2 bases at J, with 7 bases in the middle. The germline V gene encodes CDR1 SGHRS and CDR2 YFSETQ. This CDR3 region has 13 residues. The CDR3 region has the DNA TGCGCCAGCAGCTTTGGGGATAACACTGAAGCTTTCTTT. This gives the protein CASSFGDNTEAFF.

This clonotype was recorded a few times. The rearrangement uses TRBV10-3 and TRBJ2-1, with 8 nucleotides matching TRBD2. The CDR3 contains 15 residues. Germline V CDR1 and CDR2: ENHRY, SYGVKD. V gave up 2 bases and J gave up 7 bases; unmatched junction bases: 7. Here the CDR3 reads CAISEELGGGNEQFF. The CDR3 DNA follows: TGTGCCATCAGTGAGGAATTAGGCGGGGGGAATGAGCAGTTCTTC.

This chain joins TRBV4-1 and TRBJ2-2, with TRBD1 as a possible D gene (6 bases). V lost 3 bases to trimming and J lost 7 bases, with 18 bases between them. The CDR3 covers 16 residues. The germline V gene has CDR1 MGHRA and CDR2 YSYEKL. The CDR3 nucleotides read TGCGCCAGCAGCCATTCCGACAGGCGGACGGACGGGGAGCTGTTTTTT. Protein sequence: CASSHSDRRTDGELFF.

This clonotype was observed a handful of times. The junction departs from germline at one end; a sequencing error may be responsible. The chain carries TRBV6-2 or TRBV6-3 and TRBJ2-1; 9 nucleotides line up with TRBD2. From germline, CDR1 is MNHEY and CDR2 SVGEGT. The CDR3 covers 15 residues. The CDR3 sequence is CASSDSGLANNEQFF. In nucleotides, the CDR3 is TGTGCCAGCAGTGACTCGGGACTAGCTAACAATGAGCAGTTCTTC.

This sequence joins TRBV7-9 and TRBJ1-1, with D perhaps TRBD1 (6 bases). Trimming removed 5 bases from V and 4 bases from J, with 11 bases in between. Per the germline V gene, CDR1 is SEHNR and CDR2 is FQNEAQ (reference sequence). The CDR3 has 13 amino acids. For the CDR3, the DNA is TGTGCCAGCAGCAACAGGGTTGGCACTGAAGCTTTCTTT. It specifies CASSNRVGTEAFF.

The gene calls are TRBV27 and TRBJ2-3; weak D call: TRBD2 (5 bases). Per the germline V gene, CDR1 is MNHEY and CDR2 is SMNVEV (reference sequence). The CDR3 is 16 amino acids. V gave up 5 bases and J gave up 4 bases, with 19 bases separating them. CDR3 sequence (DNA): TGTGCCAGCAGTCCCACCCCGTTAGCGAGGCCAGATACGCAGTATTTT. Residues: CASSPTPLARPDTQYF.